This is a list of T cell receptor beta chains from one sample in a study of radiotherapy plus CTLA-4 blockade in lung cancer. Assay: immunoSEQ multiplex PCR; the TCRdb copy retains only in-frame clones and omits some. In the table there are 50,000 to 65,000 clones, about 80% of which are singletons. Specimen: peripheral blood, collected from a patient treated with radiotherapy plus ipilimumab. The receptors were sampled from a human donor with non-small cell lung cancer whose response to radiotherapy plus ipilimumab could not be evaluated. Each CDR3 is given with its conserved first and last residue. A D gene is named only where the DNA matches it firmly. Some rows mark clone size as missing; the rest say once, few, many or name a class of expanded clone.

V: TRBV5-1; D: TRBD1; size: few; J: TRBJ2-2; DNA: TGCGCCAGCAGCACGGGACAGGGCGTGACCGGGGAGCTGTTTTTT; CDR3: CASSTGQGVTGELFF
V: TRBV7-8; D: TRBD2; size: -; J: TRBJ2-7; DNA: TGTGCCAGCATTGCTAGCGGGACGTACGAGCAGTACTTC; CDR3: CASIASGTYEQYF
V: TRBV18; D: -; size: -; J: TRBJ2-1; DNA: TGTGCCAGCTCACCCGGACAGCTCTACACCTACAATGAGCAGTTCTTC; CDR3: CASSPGQLYTYNEQFF
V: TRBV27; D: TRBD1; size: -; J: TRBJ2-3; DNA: TGTGCCAGCAGTCCTCCACCGGGGACAGGTGGTACAGATACGCAGTATTTT; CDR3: CASSPPPGTGGTDTQYF
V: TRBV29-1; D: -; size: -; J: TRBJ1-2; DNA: TGTGAGGCAGGGGCAGGAGACGGCTACACCTTC; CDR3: CEAGAGDGYTF
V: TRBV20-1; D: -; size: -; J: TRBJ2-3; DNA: TGCAGTGCTAAACAGAATACGCAGTATTTT; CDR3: CSAKQNTQYF
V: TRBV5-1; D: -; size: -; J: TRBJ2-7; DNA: TGCGCCAGCAGCGCGGACCCACAGGGTCTTGCCTACGAGCAGTACTTC; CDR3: CASSADPQGLAYEQYF
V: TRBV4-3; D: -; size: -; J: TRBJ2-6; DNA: TGCGCCAGCAGCCAAGATTTAGGGGCTGGGGCCAACGTCCTGACTTTC; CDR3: CASSQDLGAGANVLTF
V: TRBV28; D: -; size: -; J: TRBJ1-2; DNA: TGTGCCAGCAGTCTCGACGAAGCGGATGGCTACACCTTC; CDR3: CASSLDEADGYTF
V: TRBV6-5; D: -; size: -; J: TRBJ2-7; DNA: TGTGCCAGCAGTTATTCGGCGGCGTCGGCATACGAGCAGTACTTC; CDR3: CASSYSAASAYEQYF
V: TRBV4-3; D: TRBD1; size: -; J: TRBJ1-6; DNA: TGCGCCAGCAGCCAAGATGGGGACAGGGGCTATAATTCACCCCTCCACTTT; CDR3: CASSQDGDRGYNSPLHF
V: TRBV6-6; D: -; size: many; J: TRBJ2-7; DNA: TGTGCCAGCAGCACAGCCGGTAGCTCCTACGAGCAGTACTTC; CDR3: CASSTAGSSYEQYF
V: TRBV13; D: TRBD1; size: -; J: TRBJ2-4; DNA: TGTGCCAGCAGCGCGCGGACAGGGACCAAAAACATTCAGTACTTC; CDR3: CASSARTGTKNIQYF
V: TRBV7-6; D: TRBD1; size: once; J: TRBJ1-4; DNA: TGTGCCAGCAGCTTGGGGACCGGGACAGTTAATGAAAAACTGTTTTTT; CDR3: CASSLGTGTVNEKLFF
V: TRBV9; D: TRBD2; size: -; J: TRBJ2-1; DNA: TGTGCCAGCAGCCCCCTGGCTAGCGGGGCCTCCTACAATGAGCAGTTCTTC; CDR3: CASSPLASGASYNEQFF
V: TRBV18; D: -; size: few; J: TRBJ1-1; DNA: TGTGCCAGCTCACCACCGAATGGGCTAAACACTGAAGCTTTCTTT; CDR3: CASSPPNGLNTEAFF
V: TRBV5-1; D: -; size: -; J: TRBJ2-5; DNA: TGCGCCAGCAGCTTGGGGGCCCAAGAGACCCAGTACTTC; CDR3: CASSLGAQETQYF
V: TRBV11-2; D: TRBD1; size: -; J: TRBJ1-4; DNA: TGTGCCAGCAGCCCGACAGGGGTCCGTAATGAAAAACTGTTTTTT; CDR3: CASSPTGVRNEKLFF
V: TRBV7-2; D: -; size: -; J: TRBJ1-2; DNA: TGTGCCAGCAACCCGGGCCGGGGGGACTATGGCTACACCTTC; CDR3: CASNPGRGDYGYTF
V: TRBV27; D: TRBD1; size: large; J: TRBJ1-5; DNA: TGTGCCAGCAGTTCCGGGACAGGGGGATGGCAGCCCCAGCATTTT; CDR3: CASSSGTGGWQPQHF
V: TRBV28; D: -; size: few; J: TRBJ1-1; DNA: TGTGCCAGCAGTGGAAGGACAGAAAGGTACACTGAAGCTTTCTTT; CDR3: CASSGRTERYTEAFF
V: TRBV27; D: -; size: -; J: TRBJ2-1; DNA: TGTGCCACCTCCGAGCGGAGCTCCTACAATGAGCAGTTCTTC; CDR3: CATSERSSYNEQFF
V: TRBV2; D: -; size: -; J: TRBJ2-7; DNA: TGTGCCAGCACCCGGGAGTTTTCCTACGAGCAGTACTTC; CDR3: CASTREFSYEQYF
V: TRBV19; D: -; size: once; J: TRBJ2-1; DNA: TGTGCCAGTAGTTTCCGGACTAAACTTGAGCAGTTCTTC; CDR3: CASSFRTKLEQFF
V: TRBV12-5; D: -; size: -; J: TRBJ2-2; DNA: TGTGCTAGTGGTTCAGGGTCCCTCACCGGGGAGCTGTTTTTT; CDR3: CASGSGSLTGELFF
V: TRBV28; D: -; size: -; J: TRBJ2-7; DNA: TGTGCCAGCAGGGACCGGGGCGAGCAGTACTTC; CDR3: CASRDRGEQYF
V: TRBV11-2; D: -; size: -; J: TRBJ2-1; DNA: TGTGCCAGCAGCTTAGAGGCGCAAACTAAGCAGTTCTTC; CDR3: CASSLEAQTKQFF
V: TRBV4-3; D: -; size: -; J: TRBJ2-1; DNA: TGCGCCAGCAGCCCTCGCCCCCCTGGGGGGGGCCTCCCTAATGAGCAGTTCTTC; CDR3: CASSPRPPGGGLPNEQFF
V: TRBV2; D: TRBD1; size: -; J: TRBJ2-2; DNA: TGTGCCAGCATAGGGACAGGGGGCCTGACCGGGGAGCTGTTTTTT; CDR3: CASIGTGGLTGELFF
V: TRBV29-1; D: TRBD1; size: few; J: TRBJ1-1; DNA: TGCAGCGTTTCAGACAGGGGGGACACTGAAGCTTTCTTT; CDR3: CSVSDRGDTEAFF
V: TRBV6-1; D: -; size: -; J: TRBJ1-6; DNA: TGTGCCAGCAGTGACCGGGACACTCATTCACCCCTCCACTTT; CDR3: CASSDRDTHSPLHF
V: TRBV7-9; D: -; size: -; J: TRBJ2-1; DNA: TGTGCCAGCAGCTTAGCGCTCCCTAGGTTACAAAATGAGCAGTTCTTC; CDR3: CASSLALPRLQNEQFF
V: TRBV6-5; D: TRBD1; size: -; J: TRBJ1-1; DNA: TGTGCCAGCAGCCCTACAGGGGTCACTGAAGCTTTCTTT; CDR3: CASSPTGVTEAFF
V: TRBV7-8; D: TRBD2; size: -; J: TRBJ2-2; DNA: TGTGCCAGCAGCAGTAGCGGGGGGGCGTTCACCGGGGAGCTGTTTTTT; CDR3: CASSSSGGAFTGELFF
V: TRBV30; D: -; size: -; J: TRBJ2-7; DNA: TGTGCCTGGAGTGTAGACTGGTACGAGCAGTACTTC; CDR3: CAWSVDWYEQYF
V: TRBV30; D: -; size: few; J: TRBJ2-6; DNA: TGTGCCTGGATGGAGGGGCGCGGCTCTGGGGCCAACGTCCTGACTTTC; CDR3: CAWMEGRGSGANVLTF
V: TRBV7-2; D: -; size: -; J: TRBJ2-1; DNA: TGTGCCAGCAGCTTATCCGAGACAGCAATCGAGCAGTTCTTC; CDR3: CASSLSETAIEQFF
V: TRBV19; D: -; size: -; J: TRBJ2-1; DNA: TGTGCCAGTAGGCTGTTAGCGGATGCCTACAATGAGCAGTTCTTC; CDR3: CASRLLADAYNEQFF
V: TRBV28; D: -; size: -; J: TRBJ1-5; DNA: TGTGCCAGCAGTCCCCGACGGAGGTTGCAGCATTTT; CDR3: CASSPRRRLQHF
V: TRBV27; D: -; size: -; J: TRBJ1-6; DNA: TGTGCCAGCAGGGTATCGGGGATTAATAGTTCACCCCTCCACTTT; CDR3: CASRVSGINSSPLHF
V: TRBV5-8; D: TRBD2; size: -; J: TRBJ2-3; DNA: TGTGCCAGCAGCTTGTGGACTAGTAGGACAGATACGCAGTATTTT; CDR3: CASSLWTSRTDTQYF
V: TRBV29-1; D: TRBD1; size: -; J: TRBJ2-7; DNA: TGCAGCGCAAAGGGGACAGGGGGTTACGAGCAGTACTTC; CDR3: CSAKGTGGYEQYF
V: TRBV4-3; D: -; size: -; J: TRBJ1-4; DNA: TGCGCCAGCAGTTTAGGGCAGGGTAATGAAAAACTGTTTTTT; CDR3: CASSLGQGNEKLFF
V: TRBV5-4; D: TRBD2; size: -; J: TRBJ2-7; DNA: TGTGCCAGCAGCTCTGGACTAGCGGGAGGAACCTACGAGCAGTACTTC; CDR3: CASSSGLAGGTYEQYF
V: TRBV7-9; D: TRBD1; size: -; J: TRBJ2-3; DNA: TGTGCCAGCAGACCGAAACAGGGGGCAACAGATACGCAGTATTTT; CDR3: CASRPKQGATDTQYF
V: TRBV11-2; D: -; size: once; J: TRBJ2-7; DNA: TGTGCCAGCAGTCTTCAGGGATACGAACAGTACTTC; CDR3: CASSLQGYEQYF
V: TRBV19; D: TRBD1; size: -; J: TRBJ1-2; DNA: TGTGCCAGTAGACGACAGGGGGTAGGGAGCTACACCTTC; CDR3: CASRRQGVGSYTF
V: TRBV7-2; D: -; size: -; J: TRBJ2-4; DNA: TGTGCCAGCAGCACAGACCTGAAAAACATTCAGTACTTC; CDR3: CASSTDLKNIQYF
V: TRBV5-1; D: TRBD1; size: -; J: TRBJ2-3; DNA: TGCGCCAGCAGCGGACAGGGAACAGGGGGCACAGATACGCAGTATTTT; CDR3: CASSGQGTGGTDTQYF
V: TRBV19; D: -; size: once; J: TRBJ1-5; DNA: TGTGCCAGTAGTATACGGACAAGGTCAGTCAATCAGCCCCAGCATTTT; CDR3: CASSIRTRSVNQPQHF
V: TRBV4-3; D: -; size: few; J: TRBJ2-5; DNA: TGCGCCAGCAGCCAAGATAGGGGCCAAGAGACCCAGTACTTC; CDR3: CASSQDRGQETQYF
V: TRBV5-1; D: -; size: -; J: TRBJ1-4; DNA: TGCGCCAGCAGCTTGGGGCAGACAGGCGGAGAAAAACTGTTTTTT; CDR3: CASSLGQTGGEKLFF
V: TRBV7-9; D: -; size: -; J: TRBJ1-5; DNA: TGTGCCAGCAGTCAGGGAAGTCAGCCCCAGCATTTT; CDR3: CASSQGSQPQHF
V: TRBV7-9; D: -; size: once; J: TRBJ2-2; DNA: TGTGCCAGCAGCCCGGAGATTGACTCCGGGGAGCTGTTTTTT; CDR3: CASSPEIDSGELFF
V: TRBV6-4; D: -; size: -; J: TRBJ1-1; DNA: TGTGCCAGCAGTGAGGGGAGGGACGCTGAAGCTTTCTTT; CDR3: CASSEGRDAEAFF